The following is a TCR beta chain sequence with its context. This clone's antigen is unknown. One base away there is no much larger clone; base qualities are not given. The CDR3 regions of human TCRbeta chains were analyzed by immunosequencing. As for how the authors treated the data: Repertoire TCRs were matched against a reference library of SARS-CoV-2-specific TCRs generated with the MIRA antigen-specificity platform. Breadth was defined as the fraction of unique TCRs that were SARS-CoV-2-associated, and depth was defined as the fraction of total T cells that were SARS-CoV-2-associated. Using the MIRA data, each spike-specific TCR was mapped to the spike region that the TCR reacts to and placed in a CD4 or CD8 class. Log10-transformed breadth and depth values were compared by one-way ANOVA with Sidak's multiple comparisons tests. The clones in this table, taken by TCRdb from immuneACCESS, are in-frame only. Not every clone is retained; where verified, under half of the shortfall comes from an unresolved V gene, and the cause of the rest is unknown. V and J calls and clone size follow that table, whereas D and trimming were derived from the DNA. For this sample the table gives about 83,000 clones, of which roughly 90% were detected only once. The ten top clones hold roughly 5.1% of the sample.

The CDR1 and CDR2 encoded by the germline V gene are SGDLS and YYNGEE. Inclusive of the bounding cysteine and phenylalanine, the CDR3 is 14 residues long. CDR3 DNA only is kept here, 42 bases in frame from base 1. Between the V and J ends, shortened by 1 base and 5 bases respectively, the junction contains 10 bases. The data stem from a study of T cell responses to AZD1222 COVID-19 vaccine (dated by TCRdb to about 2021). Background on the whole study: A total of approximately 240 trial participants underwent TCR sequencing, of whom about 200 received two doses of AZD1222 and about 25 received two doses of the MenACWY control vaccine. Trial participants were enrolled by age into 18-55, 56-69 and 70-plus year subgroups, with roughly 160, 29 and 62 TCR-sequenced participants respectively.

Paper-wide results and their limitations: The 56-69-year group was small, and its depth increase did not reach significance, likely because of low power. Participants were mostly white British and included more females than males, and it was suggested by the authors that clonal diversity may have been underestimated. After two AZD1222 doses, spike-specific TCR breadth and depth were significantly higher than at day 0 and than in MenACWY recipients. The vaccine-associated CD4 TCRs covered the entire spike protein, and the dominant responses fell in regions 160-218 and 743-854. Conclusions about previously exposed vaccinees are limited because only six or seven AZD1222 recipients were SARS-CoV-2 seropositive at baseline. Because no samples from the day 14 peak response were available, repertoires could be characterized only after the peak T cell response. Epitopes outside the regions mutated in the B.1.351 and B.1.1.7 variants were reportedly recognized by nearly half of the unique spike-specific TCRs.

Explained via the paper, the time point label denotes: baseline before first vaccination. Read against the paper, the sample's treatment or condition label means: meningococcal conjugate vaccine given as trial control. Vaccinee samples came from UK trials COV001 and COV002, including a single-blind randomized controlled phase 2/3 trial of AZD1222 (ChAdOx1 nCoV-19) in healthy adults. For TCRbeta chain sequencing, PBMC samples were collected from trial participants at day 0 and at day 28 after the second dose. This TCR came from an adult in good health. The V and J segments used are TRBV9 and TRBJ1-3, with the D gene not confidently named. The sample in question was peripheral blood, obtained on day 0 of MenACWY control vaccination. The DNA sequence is TGTGCCAGCAGCGTACATCGGGGAAGAAACACCATATATTTT. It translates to CASSVHRGRNTIYF.